Sequencing of this TCR beta chain was carried out in a study of CD8+CD57+ T cells in acquired aplastic anemia listed by TCRdb under 2018. Broadly, across the study: Extracted DNA from sorted CD4+ and CD8+ cells averaged approximately 3.4 ug, ranging from roughly 0.17 to 30 ug. A CD8+CD57+ expansion meant a frequency higher than the mean frequency seen in healthy subjects.

Points the paper makes about the study in general: Twenty-nine CD8+ CDR3 sequences were shared between patients and controls but appeared highly expressed in patients and within their immunodominant clones. Between patients and healthy controls, no significant difference in CD8+ Simpson's diversity was found (P=0.060).

The cysteine opens and the phenylalanine closes a CDR3 of 13 amino acids. Only the CDR3 part of the read is kept: 39 bases, read in frame from the first base. According to the germline V gene, CDR1 reads MRHNA and CDR2 reads SNTAGT. V is pared back by 6 bases and J by 5 bases, with 13 bases lying between the germline termini. Genomic DNA served as template for TCR beta VDJ combination and CDR3 sequence profiling. An Illumina HiSeq 2000 was the platform used for TCR repertoire sequencing. Per the source publication's procedure: Repertoires were assessed using TRBV/TRBJ rearrangement plots, CDR3 size and DJ length profiles, and Simpson's diversity index. The most abundant DNA sequence in the deep sequencing data was taken as the immunodominant clone. CDR3 amino acid sequences were screened for sharing across subjects and compared with published repertoires and the VDJdb database. The public reads were quality trimmed at Q25 with fastp and then assembled into clones with MiXCR by TCRdb, keeping productive beta chains. Each record represents a unique CDR3 protein, reported with the most common genes and DNA among its rows. TCRdb, not the authors, supplied the V and J calls. Here the sample has 160,000 or so distinct CDR3 sequences; about 48% occur a single time. More than 30% of the sample is taken by the ten largest.

Expansion of CD8+CD57+ cells had been shown by flow cytometry in the patients chosen for sequencing. Every patient had severe acquired aplastic anemia, diagnosed using the International Study of Aplastic Anemia and Agranulocytosis and Camitta criteria. No patient had received any therapy when blood was sampled. TCR repertoires of sorted CD4+ and CD8+ blood T cells from severe aplastic anemia patients and healthy subjects were deep-sequenced in the study. In the USA, patient enrollment took place under clinicaltrials.gov protocols 00001620, 01623167, 00001397, 00071045, 00081523 and 00961064. Ficoll-Paque density gradient centrifugation was used to isolate peripheral blood mononuclear cells. Before DNA extraction, CD4+ and CD8+ T cells were sorted with FACS or magnetic beads. Ten or more counts support this clonotype. Which antigen it targets is not known. Base qualities are not at hand, and no much larger clone is one base apart.

Sequencing was performed on sorted CD4+, CD8+, or CD8+CD57+ T cells (not recorded which) from PBMCs. This sequence originates from a human donor with aplastic anemia. The rearranged segments are TRBV6-4 and TRBJ1-2, and perhaps TRBD1 as D gene, on 6 matching bases. The sequenced DNA: TGTGCCAGCAGCTCGACAGGCCTATATGGCTACACCTTC. Translation gives CASSSTGLYGYTF.